This T cell receptor beta chain stems from a study of early T cells in non-severe SARS-CoV-2 infection. Study information: From unsorted whole blood, bulk RNA was sequenced, and the chains remained unpaired.

This CDR3 spans 13 amino acids. Trimming cost V 3 bases and J 5 bases, with 11 bases left between them. Germline V gives CDR1 LGHNT, CDR2 FRNRAP. This clonotype turned up a few times. Individual cDNA molecules received unique molecular identifiers. TCRdb fed the 5' RACE reads into MiXCR, producing one record per CDR3 protein. The sample holds 57,000 or so distinct CDR3 sequences, over 9.5% seen once. The sequenced sample was whole blood. The chain combines TRBV12-5 with TRBJ2-7; D remains ambiguous. The sequence came from an adult who was a healthcare worker with PCR-confirmed SARS-CoV-2 infection or an uninfected control (not recorded which). CDR3 coding DNA: TGTGCTAGTGGTTTAGCTGTATCTCACGAGCAGTACTTC. Amino acid sequence: CASGLAVSHEQYF.